What follows describes a single TCR beta chain. What it recognizes is unknown. The data were obtained in a study of cytomegalovirus exposure and HLA in healthy donors. Findings of the study overall: Researchers reported in a later analysis that a missense DCLRE1C variant was tied to TCR beta V- and J-gene trimming.

Germline assignment: CDR1 SGHTA and CDR2 FQGTGA. The CDR3 is 15 amino acids. V was shortened by 0 bases and J by 2 bases, with 5 bases between the two germline ends. The PCR contained 60 Vbeta and 13 Jbeta primers. Libraries were prepared by immunoSEQ multiplex PCR; TCRdb keeps only in-frame clonotypes and omits some of them. Of some 99,000 clones in the sample, 65% to 90% were seen once. This TCR was sampled from a woman aged 30 to 39 in good health and CMV-seronegative. The sample was PBMCs. This chain joins TRBV7-3 and TRBJ2-6, with D maybe TRBD2 (5 bases). CDR3 amino acids: CASSLTGTGANVLTF. As DNA, the CDR3 is TGTGCCAGCAGCTTAACCGGGACTGGGGCCAACGTCCTGACTTTC.